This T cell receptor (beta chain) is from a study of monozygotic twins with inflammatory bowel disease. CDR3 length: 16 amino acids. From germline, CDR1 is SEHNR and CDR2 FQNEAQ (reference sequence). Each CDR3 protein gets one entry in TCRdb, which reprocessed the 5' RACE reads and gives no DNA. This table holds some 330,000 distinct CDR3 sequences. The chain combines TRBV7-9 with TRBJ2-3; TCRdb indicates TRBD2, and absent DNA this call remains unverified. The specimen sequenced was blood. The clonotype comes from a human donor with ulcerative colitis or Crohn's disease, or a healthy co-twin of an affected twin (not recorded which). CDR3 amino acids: CASSLVGLDSMNTQYF.